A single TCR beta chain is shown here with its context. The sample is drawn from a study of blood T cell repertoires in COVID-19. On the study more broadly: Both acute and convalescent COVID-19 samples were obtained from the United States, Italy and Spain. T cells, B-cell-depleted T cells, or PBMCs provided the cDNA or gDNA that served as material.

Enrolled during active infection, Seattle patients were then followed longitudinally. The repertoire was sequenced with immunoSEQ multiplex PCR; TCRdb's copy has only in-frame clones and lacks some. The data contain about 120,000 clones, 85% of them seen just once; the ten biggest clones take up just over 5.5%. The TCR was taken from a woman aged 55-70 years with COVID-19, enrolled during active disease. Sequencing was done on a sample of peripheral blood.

The CDR3 protein is CASSYSWTGGSDTQYF. CDR3 DNA sequence: TGTGCCAGCAGTTACTCCTGGACAGGGGGTTCAGATACGCAGTATTTT. The rearrangement links TRBV6-2 or TRBV6-3 to TRBJ2-3; 10 positions agree with TRBD1. The J segment lost 4 bases and the V segment lost 0 bases, leaving 4 bases of the junction unmatched. CDR3 length: 16 residues. Germline V gene lookup returns CDR1 MNHEY and CDR2 SVGEGT.